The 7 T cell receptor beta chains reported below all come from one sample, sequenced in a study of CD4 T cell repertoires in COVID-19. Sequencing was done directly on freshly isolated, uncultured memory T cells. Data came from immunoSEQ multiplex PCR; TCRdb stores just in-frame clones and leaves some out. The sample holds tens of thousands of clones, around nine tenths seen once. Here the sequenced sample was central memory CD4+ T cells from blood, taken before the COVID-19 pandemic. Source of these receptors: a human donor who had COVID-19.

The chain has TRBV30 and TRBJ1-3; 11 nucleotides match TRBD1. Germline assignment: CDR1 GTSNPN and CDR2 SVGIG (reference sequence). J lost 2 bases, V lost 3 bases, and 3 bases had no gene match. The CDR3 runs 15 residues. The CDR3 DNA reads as TGTGCCTGGAGCCTGGGACAGGGGGCTGGAAACACCATATATTTT. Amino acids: CAWSLGQGAGNTIYF. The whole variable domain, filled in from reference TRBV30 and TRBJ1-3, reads SQTIHQWPATLVQPVGSPLSLECTVEGTSNPNLYWYRQAAGRGLQLLFYSVGIGQISSEVPQNLSASRPQDRQFILSSKKLLLSDSGFYLCAWSLGQGAGNTIYFGEGSWLTVV.

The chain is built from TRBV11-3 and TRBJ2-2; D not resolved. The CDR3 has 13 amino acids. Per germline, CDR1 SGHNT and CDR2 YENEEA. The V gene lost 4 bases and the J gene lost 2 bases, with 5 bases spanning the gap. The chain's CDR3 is CASSYLNTGELFF. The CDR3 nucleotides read TGTGCCAGCAGCTATTTAAACACCGGGGAGCTGTTTTTT.

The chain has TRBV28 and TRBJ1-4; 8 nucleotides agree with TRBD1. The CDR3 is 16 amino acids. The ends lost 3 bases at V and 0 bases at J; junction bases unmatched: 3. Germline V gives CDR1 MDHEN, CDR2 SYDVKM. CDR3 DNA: TGTGCCAGCAGTTTCCCACAGGGGGCAACTAATGAAAAACTGTTTTTT. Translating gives CASSFPQGATNEKLFF. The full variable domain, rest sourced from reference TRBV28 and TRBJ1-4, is DVKVTQSSRYLVKRTGEKVFLECVQDMDHENMFWYRQDPGLGLRLIYFSYDVKMKEKGDIPEGYSVSREKKERFSLILESASTNQTSMYLCASSFPQGATNEKLFFGSGTQLSVL.

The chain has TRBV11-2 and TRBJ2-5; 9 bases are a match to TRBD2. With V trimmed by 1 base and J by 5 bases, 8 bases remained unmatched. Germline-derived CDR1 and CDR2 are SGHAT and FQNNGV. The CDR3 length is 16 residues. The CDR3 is CASSLGAGGPMETQYF. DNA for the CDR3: TGTGCCAGCAGCTTAGGGGCGGGGGGGCCAATGGAGACCCAGTACTTC.

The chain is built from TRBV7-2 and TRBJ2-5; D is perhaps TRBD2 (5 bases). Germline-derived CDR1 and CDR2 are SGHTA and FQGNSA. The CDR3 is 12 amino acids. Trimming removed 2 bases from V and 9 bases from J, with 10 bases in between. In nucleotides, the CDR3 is TGTGCCAGCAGCTTAATTAGAGGGCCCCAGTACTTC. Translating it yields CASSLIRGPQYF.

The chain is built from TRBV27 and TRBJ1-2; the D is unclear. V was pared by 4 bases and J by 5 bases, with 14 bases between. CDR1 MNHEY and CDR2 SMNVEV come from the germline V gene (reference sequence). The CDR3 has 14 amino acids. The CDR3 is CASSWGAEAYGYTF. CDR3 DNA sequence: TGTGCCAGCAGTTGGGGTGCGGAGGCGTATGGCTACACCTTC.

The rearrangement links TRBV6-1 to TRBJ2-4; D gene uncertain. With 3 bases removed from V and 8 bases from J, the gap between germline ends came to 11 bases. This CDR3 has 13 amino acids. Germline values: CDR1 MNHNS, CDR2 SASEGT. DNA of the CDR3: TGTGCCAGCAGTGAGTCGGGTCGGGACATTCAGTACTTC. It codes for CASSESGRDIQYF.